This paragraph reports one T cell receptor (beta chain). Measured with immunoSEQ multiplex PCR; TCRdb has only the in-frame clones, and not every one. The sample includes under 450,000 clones, 81% of them seen just once. This CDR3 spans 17 amino acids. Trimming removed 0 bases from V and 7 bases from J; junction bases left unmatched: 11. Germline-derived CDR1 and CDR2 are LGHNA and YNFKEQ. The data belong to a study of blood T cell repertoires in COVID-19. Looking at the study overall: Sites across the United States, Italy and Spain contributed samples from acute and convalescent COVID-19. T cells, B-cell-depleted T cells, or PBMCs provided the cDNA or gDNA that served as material.

V gene TRBV4-2 combines with J gene TRBJ1-4; 7 bases align to TRBD1. Specimen: peripheral blood. The receptor was isolated from a human donor with acute or convalescent COVID-19. The donor label of this sample is uncertain. The CDR3 loop is CASSQEGGAQGAEKLFF. The CDR3, as DNA: TGTGCCAGCAGCCAAGAAGGGGGCGCACAGGGTGCTGAAAAACTGTTTTTT.